These 30 T cell receptor beta chains came from one sample sequenced in a study of cytomegalovirus exposure and HLA in healthy donors. The PCR used 60 Vbeta and 13 Jbeta primers. Assay used: immunoSEQ multiplex PCR; TCRdb lists only in-frame clones, some missing. This sample has around 120,000 clones; approximately 78% occur once, and the top ten carry around 6.4%. Material: PBMCs. The receptor source for this set is a woman between 40 and 50 years old in good health and CMV-seropositive.

The V and J genes are TRBV7-6 and TRBJ2-7, with 10 bases aligning to TRBD1. The CDR3 is 14 amino acids. CDR1 and CDR2 from the germline V gene are SGHVS and FNYEAQ. Trimming removed 1 base from V and 4 bases from J; junction bases left unmatched: 1. The CDR3 loop is CASSLEDRGYEQYF. The CDR3 nucleotides read TGTGCCAGCAGCTTAGAGGACAGGGGGTACGAGCAGTACTTC.

The table lists this clone with a few counts. The chain carries TRBV6-6 and TRBJ2-3; the D gene is possibly TRBD1 (6 bases). V lost 2 bases and J 5 bases, leaving 14 bases between the germline ends. Germline loops: CDR1 MNHNY, CDR2 SVGAGI (reference sequence). The CDR3 runs to 15 residues. CDR3 in amino acids: CASSYKPTGVDTQYF. DNA of the CDR3: TGTGCCAGCAGTTACAAACCGACAGGCGTAGATACGCAGTATTTT.

This clone was detected once. The chain couples TRBV9 to TRBJ1-1; 9 bases are shared with TRBD1. Germline-derived CDR1 and CDR2 are SGDLS and YYNGEE. This CDR3 region has 16 residues. The J segment lost 2 bases and the V segment lost 3 bases, leaving 8 bases of the junction unmatched. The CDR3 sequence is CASSALGQGSNTEAFF. CDR3 nucleotide sequence: TGTGCCAGCAGCGCCTTGGGACAGGGCTCTAACACTGAAGCTTTCTTT.

This clone occurred a few times. The genes are TRBV6-1 and TRBJ2-5, with 10 positions matching TRBD2. Germline V gives CDR1 MNHNS, CDR2 SASEGT. J lost 5 bases, V lost 2 bases, and 8 bases had no gene match. The CDR3 totals 16 residues. The CDR3 DNA sequence: TGTGCCAGCAGTGAATTCAGCGGGGGGGCCGATGAGACCCAGTACTTC. Residues: CASSEFSGGADETQYF.

This rearrangement joins TRBV19 to TRBJ2-3, with D tentatively TRBD2 (5 bases). This CDR3 contains 15 residues. The V gene lost 1 base and the J gene lost 2 bases, with 10 bases spanning the gap. CDR1 is LNHDA and CDR2 is SQIVND in the germline V gene (reference sequence). The CDR3 is CASSIGGYTTDTQYF. CDR3 sequence (DNA): TGTGCCAGTAGTATAGGCGGGTACACCACAGATACGCAGTATTTT. The full variable domain, its missing parts supplied by reference TRBV19 and TRBJ2-3, is DGGITQSPKYLFRKEGQNVTLSCEQNLNHDAMYWYRQDPGQGLRLIYYSQIVNDFQKGDIAEGYSVSREKKESFPLTVTSAQKNPTAFYLCASSIGGYTTDTQYFGPGTRLTVL.

The chain links TRBV7-8 to TRBJ1-1; the D gene is possibly TRBD1 (5 bases). Germline V gene data show CDR1 as SGHVS and CDR2 as FQNEAQ. The CDR3 runs 14 residues. Trimming pared 7 bases from V and 1 base from J, leaving 13 bases between. CDR3 sequence: CASTPSDKNTEAFF. The CDR3 DNA sequence: TGTGCCAGCACCCCCTCGGACAAGAACACTGAAGCTTTCTTT. The entire variable domain, with the rest obtained from reference TRBV7-8 and TRBJ1-1, is as follows: GAGVSQSPRYKVAKRGQDVALRCDPISGHVSLFWYQQALGQGPEFLTYFQNEAQLDKSGLPSDRFFAERPEGSVSTLKIQRTQQEDSAVYLCASTPSDKNTEAFFGQGTRLTVV.

The rearrangement links TRBV29-1 to TRBJ2-1; no clear D. Trimming removed 6 bases from V and 6 bases from J, with 9 bases in between. Germline V gene data show CDR1 as SQVTM and CDR2 as ANQGSEA. This CDR3 region has 11 residues. The CDR3: CSVAHANEQFF. CDR3 sequence (DNA): TGCAGCGTAGCCCACGCCAATGAGCAGTTCTTC.

With respect to this clone: Other nucleotide sequences in the sample specify the same CDR3. V is TRBV18 and J is TRBJ1-1; D may be TRBD1 (6 bases). CDR1 and CDR2 from the germline V gene are KGHSH and LQKENI. The V end lost 2 bases, the J end lost 7 bases, and 8 bases lay between the germline ends. The CDR3 has 12 residues. CDR3 sequence reads: CASSPGTLEAFF. The CDR3, as DNA: TGTGCCAGCTCACCAGGGACACTTGAAGCTTTCTTT.

The chain couples TRBV25-1 to TRBJ2-7; no firm D call. Germline V gene data show CDR1 as MGHDK and CDR2 as SYGVNS. V lost 1 base to trimming and J lost 6 bases, with 10 bases between them. The CDR3 has 13 residues. For the CDR3, the DNA is TGTGCCAGCAGTGAATCCCCTCTAAGCGAGCAGTACTTC. It specifies CASSESPLSEQYF.

The chain has TRBV7-9 and TRBJ2-3; no firm D call. The V gene's germline CDR1 is SEHNR and CDR2 FQNEAQ (reference sequence). Between the trimmed V and J ends, which lost 2 bases and 0 bases, there was a span of 6 bases. The CDR3 contains 14 residues. CDR3 bases: TGTGCCAGCAGCTTAACGGAGAGCACAGATACGCAGTATTTT. Protein: CASSLTESTDTQYF.

The chain uses TRBV30 and TRBJ2-5; D might be TRBD1 (5 bases). Germline V lookup: CDR1 GTSNPN, CDR2 SVGIG (reference sequence). Deletions cut 2 bases from V and 0 bases from J, with 10 bases between. There are 14 residues in the CDR3. CDR3 sequence (DNA): TGTGCCTGGAGTCCCCCAGGGTACCAAGAGACCCAGTACTTC. Its translation: CAWSPPGYQETQYF. Complete variable domain (other parts from reference TRBV30 and TRBJ2-5): SQTIHQWPATLVQPVGSPLSLECTVEGTSNPNLYWYRQAAGRGLQLLFYSVGIGQISSEVPQNLSASRPQDRQFILSSKKLLLSDSGFYLCAWSPPGYQETQYFGPGTRLLVL.

The gene calls are TRBV11-1 and TRBJ1-2, with D unresolved. This CDR3 has 13 amino acids. Trimming left V 4 bases short and J 5 bases short, with 11 bases between. Germline CDR1 SGHAT, CDR2 FQDESV (reference sequence). The CDR3 DNA sequence: TGTGCCAGCAGCTCGGCGGTTGAATATGGCTACACCTTC. Protein product: CASSSAVEYGYTF.

Concerning this clone itself: Other nucleotide sequences in the sample specify the same CDR3. This rearrangement joins TRBV7-9 to TRBJ1-1; D is perhaps TRBD1 (5 bases). V was trimmed by 0 bases and J by 2 bases, leaving 7 bases between them. This CDR3 has 14 amino acids. The germline gives CDR1 SEHNR, CDR2 FQNEAQ (reference sequence). CDR3 region: CASSLAGGNTEAFF. The CDR3 bases are TGTGCCAGCAGCTTAGCGGGGGGAAACACTGAAGCTTTCTTT.

The genes are TRBV7-2 and TRBJ2-5; possible D gene TRBD2, 7 bases. Looked up from germline, CDR1 is SGHTA and CDR2 is FQGNSA. This CDR3 spans 17 amino acids. Deletions cut 1 base from V and 1 base from J, with 16 bases between. CDR3 in amino acids: CASSLGPGGSGQETQYF. The DNA of the CDR3 is TGTGCCAGCAGCTTAGGGCCGGGGGGCTCGGGCCAAGAGACCCAGTACTTC.

This clone was picked up a small number of times. The chain carries TRBV28 and TRBJ2-7, with D possibly matching TRBD2 (6 bases). CDR1 and CDR2 (germline): MDHEN, SYDVKM. The ends were cut back, 5 bases at V and 1 base at J, with 15 bases in the middle. This CDR3 has 15 amino acids. CDR3: CASSPMSEGSYEQYF. DNA of the CDR3: TGTGCCAGCAGTCCTATGTCGGAGGGGTCCTACGAGCAGTACTTC.

The chain carries TRBV9 and TRBJ1-4; 8 nucleotides align to TRBD1. The CDR3 contains 14 residues. The V segment lost 4 bases and the J segment 5 bases; nucleotides outside the gene matches: 4. The germline CDR1 and CDR2 sequences are SGDLS and YYNGEE. DNA of the CDR3: TGTGCCAGCAGCCAACAGGGGGGAAATGAAAAACTGTTTTTT. Translating gives CASSQQGGNEKLFF.

This CDR3 reads CASSPPQGYATNEKLFF. CDR3 DNA sequence: TGTGCCAGCTCACCACCCCAGGGCTATGCAACTAATGAAAAACTGTTTTTT. V usage is TRBV18 and J usage is TRBJ1-4; maybe TRBD1 (5 bases). This CDR3 is built from 17 residues. V lost 0 bases to trimming and J lost 0 bases, with 11 bases between them. CDR1 is KGHSH, CDR2 LQKENI, per germline.

This sequence joins TRBV19 and TRBJ2-7; possible D gene TRBD1, 6 bases. The ends were cut back, 4 bases at V and 4 bases at J, with 11 bases in the middle. The CDR3 consists of 13 residues. In germline, CDR1 is LNHDA, CDR2 SQIVND (reference sequence). CDR3 bases: TGTGCCAGTAGTACCTACACAGGGTACGAGCAGTACTTC. Its translation: CASSTYTGYEQYF.

The chain recombines TRBV9 with TRBJ2-1; the match to TRBD2 covers 9 bases. Losses at the gene ends were 4 bases for V and 8 bases for J; bases not matched to a gene: 13. The CDR3 covers 16 residues. Germline loops: CDR1 SGDLS, CDR2 YYNGEE. The DNA of the CDR3 is TGTGCCAGCAGCCCTTTTAGCGGGAGTGGAGGCGATGAGCAGTTCTTC. This sequence encodes CASSPFSGSGGDEQFF.

This clone has just one count. The chain combines TRBV7-3 with TRBJ2-6, with D perhaps TRBD1 (7 bases). The V gene lost 2 bases and the J gene lost 1 base, with 18 bases spanning the gap. The CDR3 runs 19 residues. In germline, CDR1 is SGHTA, CDR2 FQGTGA. The CDR3 DNA is TGTGCCAGCAGCTTACAGGGGGGACAATCTTCGTCTGGGGCCAACGTCCTGACTTTC. Amino acid sequence: CASSLQGGQSSSGANVLTF.

CDR3 nucleotides: TGTGCCAGCAGCCAATGGTCTTCGGGACTCCCTAACACCGGGGAGCTGTTTTTT. This translates into CASSQWSSGLPNTGELFF. The J gene is TRBJ2-2, the V gene TRBV4-2, with D tentatively TRBD2 (6 bases). The V end was cut by 2 bases, the J end by 2 bases, with 18 bases between. Germline assignment: CDR1 LGHNA and CDR2 YNFKEQ. The CDR3 is 18 amino acids.

V is TRBV5-1 and J is TRBJ2-2; no clear D gene. This CDR3 contains 13 residues. V was trimmed by 3 bases and J by 6 bases, leaving 9 bases between them. Germline V gene lookup returns CDR1 SGHRS and CDR2 YFSETQ. The CDR3 loop reads CASSSSSAGELFF. CDR3 bases: TGCGCCAGCAGCTCCTCGAGTGCCGGGGAGCTGTTTTTT. The variable domain in full, with the rest retrieved from reference TRBV5-1 and TRBJ2-2, is KAGVTQTPRYLIKTRGQQVTLSCSPISGHRSVSWYQQTPGQGLQFLFEYFSETQRNKGNFPGRFSGRQFSNSRSEMNVSTLELGDSALYLCASSSSSAGELFFGEGSRLTVL.

The chain combines TRBV5-1 with TRBJ1-1; no definite D call. CDR3 size: 14 residues. Per the germline V gene, CDR1 is SGHRS and CDR2 is YFSETQ. Trimming stripped 5 bases from V and 1 base from J, with 12 bases between. CDR3 bases: TGCGCCAGCAGGAGAGGAGAGACGAACACTGAAGCTTTCTTT. Translating it yields CASRRGETNTEAFF.

This rearrangement joins TRBV12-5 to TRBJ2-5; 9 nucleotides agree with TRBD1. The CDR3 has 14 residues. V lost 5 bases and J lost 4; bases outside the gene matches: 5. Germline values: CDR1 LGHNT, CDR2 FRNRAP. DNA for the CDR3: TGTGCTAGTGGTCCAGGGACAGGGCTAGAGACCCAGTACTTC. It encodes CASGPGTGLETQYF.

The J gene is TRBJ2-2, the V gene TRBV28, with 7 bases that match TRBD1. V shed 6 bases and J 4 bases; nucleotides not matched to a gene: 8. The CDR3 extends over 15 amino acids. From germline, CDR1 is MDHEN and CDR2 SYDVKM. CDR3 amino acids: CASSAQGSPTGELFF. Written as DNA, the CDR3 is TGTGCCAGCAGCGCACAGGGGTCCCCCACCGGGGAGCTGTTTTTT.

CDR3 in DNA: TGTGCCAGCAGTTCCGGGACTAGCGATGTGGAGACCCAGTACTTC. Encoded protein: CASSSGTSDVETQYF. The V gene is TRBV27, the J gene TRBJ2-5; TRBD2 agrees at 10 bases. Germline V gene data show CDR1 as MNHEY and CDR2 as SMNVEV (reference sequence). The CDR3 is made up of 15 amino acids. The junction had 7 bases not matched to a gene; V was cut back by 4 bases and J by 5 bases.

This chain links TRBV5-1 with TRBJ2-1; 12 positions agree with TRBD2. The CDR3 covers 16 residues. Germline values: CDR1 SGHRS, CDR2 YFSETQ. The junction had 4 bases not matched to a gene; V was cut back by 4 bases and J by 2 bases. In DNA form, the CDR3 reads TGCGCCAGCAGCCCTCTAGCGGGGGGGCCCTACAATGAGCAGTTCTTC. Protein sequence: CASSPLAGGPYNEQFF.

V gene TRBV30 combines with J gene TRBJ2-5, with 7 bases identical to TRBD1. The trim removed 0 bases at V and 5 bases at J, leaving 3 bases unmatched. There are 13 residues in the CDR3. Per germline, CDR1 GTSNPN and CDR2 SVGIG (reference sequence). CDR3 region: CAWSVGGAETQYF. In DNA form, the CDR3 reads TGTGCCTGGAGTGTAGGGGGCGCGGAGACCCAGTACTTC.

The rearrangement uses TRBV7-3 and TRBJ1-1; TRBD1 agrees at 10 bases. Germline CDR1 SGHTA, CDR2 FQGTGA. The CDR3 has 14 residues. Trimming took 2 bases from V and 3 from J; bases not matched to a gene: 0. In nucleotides, the CDR3 is TGTGCCAGCAGCTTAGGACAGGGGGACACTGAAGCTTTCTTT. As protein: CASSLGQGDTEAFF.

This chain joins TRBV6-6 and TRBJ2-7, with 7 nucleotides matching TRBD2. J lost 2 bases, V lost 3 bases, and 7 bases had no gene match. CDR3 size: 15 residues. In germline, CDR1 is MNHNY, CDR2 SVGAGI (reference sequence). The CDR3 protein is CASSYPAGTAYEQYF. The CDR3 DNA reads TGTGCCAGCAGTTATCCAGCGGGGACGGCCTACGAGCAGTACTTC.